This T cell receptor beta chain was recovered during a study of blood T cells in healthy people across ages. Each sample used at least 6 million PBMCs. In germline, CDR1 is SGHTA, CDR2 FQGTGA. The V end was cut by 5 bases, the J end by 8 bases, with 16 bases between. The CDR3 is made up of 13 amino acids. The study's findings and limits: Unsorted PBMCs ruled out conclusive naive versus antigen-experienced comparison. Samples with more naive T cells showed higher observed beta diversity. Fewer expanded clones and more diversity marked long-lived versus aged donors.

The second PCR ran about 6 to 11 cycles with a sample-barcoded 5' primer and J-beta primers. MiXCR, run by TCRdb on the 5' RACE reads, gives a single entry per CDR3 protein. Of 550,000 to 700,000 distinct CDR3 sequences detected, approximately 30% appear once; the ten largest clones hold around a sixth. Note on this clonotype: The antigen is undetermined. This may arise from a read error, as a much more abundant clone is one base away.

J is TRBJ2-7 and V is TRBV7-3; D gene uncertain. The specimen was blood. This TCR was recovered from a woman in her 70s in good health. The CDR3, as DNA: TGTGCCAGCAGCCCATTTCTAGGGTGGAAGCAGTACTTC. This translates into CASSPFLGWKQYF.